The clone carrying this TCR beta chain showed up many times. Authors' processing steps: In papillary thyroid cancer, a distant-metastasis classifier was built using CDR3 differences across clinicopathological groups. TCRdb reprocessed the PCR reads via MiXCR. The authors' filters were not applied to this entry. Of about 40,000 clones in the sample, approximately 20% were seen once. This record comes from a study of metastatic and nonmetastatic thyroid tumors. Germline trimming cut 1 base from V and 0 bases from J; bases unmatched to any gene: 2. CDR1 is SGHDT and CDR2 is YYEEEE in the germline V gene. This CDR3 region has 15 residues. Each patient went into thyroid surgery without having received any treatment.

V and J are TRBV5-6 and TRBJ1-2; TRBD1 aligns across 8 bases. The source is a female donor with papillary thyroid cancer or a benign thyroid nodule (not recorded which). Some clones in this sample may be carry-over from other donors' samples. Sample: tumor tissue. The CDR3 region is CASSLLTGANYGYTF. The CDR3 bases are TGTGCCAGCAGCTTGTTGACAGGGGCTAACTATGGCTACACCTTC.